This T cell receptor beta chain was sequenced for a study of post-analysis software for immune sequencing data. Study information: Clinical courses comprised relapsing-remitting, secondary progressive and progressive-relapsing multiple sclerosis. General observations from the study: Patients carried 5 or 6 TRBV segments more frequently than controls did, and TRBV5-6, TRBV5-1 and TRBV20-1 were among them. Clustering by F measure revealed strong co-clustering among samples prepared together in one batch. People with multiple sclerosis had a significantly lower normalized Chao1 diversity than controls did.

Sequencing libraries made from TCR beta cDNA carried unique molecular identifiers. T cells numbering roughly 1 to 10 million yielded 500,000 to 550,000 cDNA molecules. In TCRdb, the PCR reads were re-called with MiXCR into one record per CDR3 protein. The table has about 430,000 distinct CDR3 sequences, 39% seen once. The length of the CDR3 is 14 residues. Trimming left V 3 bases short and J 0 bases short, with 9 bases between. CDR1 and CDR2 (germline): MDHEN, SYDVKM. This clonotype came up a few times. Its target is not known. The rearrangement links TRBV28 to TRBJ2-7; D might be TRBD2 (5 bases). Sequenced sample: blood. The source is a girl aged 2 to 9 with multiple sclerosis. The CDR3 nucleotides are TGTGCCAGCAGTTTCGGGATTAGCTCCTACGAGCAGTACTTC. It codes for CASSFGISSYEQYF.